The T cell receptor (beta chain) under discussion was sequenced for a study of blood T cell repertoires in COVID-19. Some clones are missing from TCRdb's copy, which holds only in-frame ones; the method was immunoSEQ multiplex PCR. The top ten hold 0.8% to 0.9% of the sample, which has approximately 340,000 clones, approximately 93% seen once. In germline, CDR1 is SEHNR, CDR2 FQNEAQ (reference sequence). The CDR3 loop spans 14 amino acids. V lost 4 bases, J lost 0 bases, and 7 bases lay in between. The clonotype originates from a woman in her 40s who had been exposed to COVID-19. Specimen: PBMCs or T cells enriched from blood (not recorded which). The chain joins TRBV7-9 to TRBJ1-5, with D unclear. The CDR3 DNA reads TGTGCCAGCAGCTCAGCATATAGCAATCAGCCCCAGCATTTT. Translating gives CASSSAYSNQPQHF.